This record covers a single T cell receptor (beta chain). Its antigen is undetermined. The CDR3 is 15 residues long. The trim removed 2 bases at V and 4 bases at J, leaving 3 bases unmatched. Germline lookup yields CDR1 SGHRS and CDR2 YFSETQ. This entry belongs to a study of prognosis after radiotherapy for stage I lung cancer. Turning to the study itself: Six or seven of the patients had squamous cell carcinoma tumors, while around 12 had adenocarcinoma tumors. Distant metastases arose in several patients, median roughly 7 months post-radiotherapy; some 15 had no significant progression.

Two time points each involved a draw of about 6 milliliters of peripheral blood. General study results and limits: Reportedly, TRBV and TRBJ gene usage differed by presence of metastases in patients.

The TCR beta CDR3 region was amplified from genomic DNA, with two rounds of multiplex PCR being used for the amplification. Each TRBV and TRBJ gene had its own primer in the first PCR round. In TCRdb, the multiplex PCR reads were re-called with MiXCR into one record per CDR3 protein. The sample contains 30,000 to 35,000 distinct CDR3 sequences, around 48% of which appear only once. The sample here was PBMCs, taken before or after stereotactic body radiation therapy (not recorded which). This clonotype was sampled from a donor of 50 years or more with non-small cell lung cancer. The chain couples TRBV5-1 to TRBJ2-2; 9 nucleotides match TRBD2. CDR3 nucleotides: TGCGCCAGCAGCTTTGGAGCGGGAGGCACCGGGGAGCTGTTTTTT. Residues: CASSFGAGGTGELFF.